Following are 8 T cell receptor beta chains from one sample sequenced in a study of cytomegalovirus exposure and HLA in healthy donors. PCR was performed using 60 Vbeta and 13 Jbeta primers. Assay used: immunoSEQ multiplex PCR; TCRdb lists only in-frame clones, some missing. The table has a few hundred thousand clones, around 79% seen once. Specimen: PBMCs. These receptor sequences come from a man aged 18 to 35 in good health and CMV-seronegative.

The count of this clone is one. The CDR3 nucleotides read TGTGCCAGCAGTCCAGGGGTAGCGGGAGGGACAAGACAAGAGACCCAGTACTTC. Translated, it gives CASSPGVAGGTRQETQYF. V and J are TRBV28 and TRBJ2-5; 11 nucleotides match TRBD2. Trimming removed 5 bases from V and 2 bases from J; junction bases left unmatched: 13. Looked up from germline, CDR1 is MDHEN and CDR2 is SYDVKM. There are 18 residues in the CDR3.

The chain couples TRBV7-9 to TRBJ2-1; possible D gene TRBD2, 7 bases. The germline V and J ends were trimmed by 4 bases and 9 bases, with 16 bases remaining between them. The CDR3 runs to 14 residues. Germline V gene lookup returns CDR1 SEHNR and CDR2 FQNEAQ (reference sequence). The CDR3 reads CASSSGEGGLEQFF. DNA of the CDR3: TGTGCCAGCAGCTCCGGTGAGGGGGGGCTTGAGCAGTTCTTC.

The genes are TRBV13 and TRBJ2-3, with 11 nucleotides matching TRBD2. The CDR3 has 16 residues. V shed 5 bases, J shed 4 bases, and the junction held 8 bases outside the gene matches. Germline CDR1 reads PRHDT; CDR2 reads FYEKMQ (reference sequence). Written as DNA, the CDR3 is TGTGCCAGCAGCCACCTAGCGGGAGGCGCATCAGATACGCAGTATTTT. The encoded protein is CASSHLAGGASDTQYF.

J is TRBJ2-1 and V is TRBV7-8; D not certain. Germline-derived CDR1 and CDR2 are SGHVS and FQNEAQ. This CDR3 spans 16 amino acids. Trimming pared 8 bases from V and 0 bases from J, leaving 17 bases between. CDR3 sequence reads: CASFPSWALSYNEQFF. In DNA, the CDR3 is TGTGCCAGCTTCCCTTCATGGGCGCTCTCCTACAATGAGCAGTTCTTC.

This chain connects TRBV5-8 to TRBJ1-2, with 9 bases matching TRBD1. V dropped 5 bases and J dropped 5; count of bases not matched to a gene: 7. The CDR3 sequence is 14 residues long. Germline CDR1 and CDR2: SGHTS and YDEGEE. CDR3 residues: CASRITGGLYGYTF. The CDR3 DNA reads as TGTGCCAGCAGAATTACAGGGGGCCTTTATGGCTACACCTTC.

A single count supports this clone. CDR3 nucleotides: TGTGCCAGCAGTGACGTGGCGGGAGGGCCTGGGGAGCAGTTCTTC. Translated: CASSDVAGGPGEQFF. The V call is TRBV6-4, the J call TRBJ2-1, with TRBD2 matching over 9 bases. This CDR3 has 15 residues. CDR1 MRHNA and CDR2 SNTAGT come from the germline V gene. V lost 2 bases to trimming and J lost 10 bases; unmatched junction nucleotides: 9.

V usage is TRBV5-1 and J usage is TRBJ2-7; 8 nucleotides agree with TRBD2. After removal of 0 bases from V and 0 bases from J, the junction contained 20 bases not matched to a gene. This CDR3 region has 21 residues. Germline lookup yields CDR1 SGHRS and CDR2 YFSETQ. The CDR3 is CASSLEIDYARTSGPSYEQYF. CDR3 DNA sequence: TGCGCCAGCAGCTTGGAGATCGACTACGCTCGAACTAGCGGACCCTCCTACGAGCAGTACTTC.

The gene calls are TRBV21-1 and TRBJ2-5; TRBD2, as called in the table, went unchecked against the DNA. TRBV21-1 is listed as a pseudogene. The CDR3 consists of 16 residues. The CDR3 DNA is TGTGCCAGCAGCGACTATAAGCGGGAGGTGCGGGAGACCCAGTACTTC. This sequence encodes CASSDYKREVRETQYF.